The clone carrying this T cell receptor beta chain qualifies as medium-sized (0.01 to 0.1%). V was pared by 6 bases and J by 0 bases, with 4 bases of the junction left unmatched. Germline loops: CDR1 MNHEY, CDR2 SVGAGI. The CDR3 has 14 residues. Clones were read by immunoSEQ multiplex PCR, and TCRdb kept only the in-frame ones, dropping some. The profile covers about 230,000 clones, with approximately 82% appearing a single time and 2% to 3% taken by the ten largest. The sample is drawn from a study of blood T cell repertoires in COVID-19. The clonotype originates from a woman between 65 and 79 years old with active or convalescent COVID-19. The source material was peripheral blood. This chain joins TRBV6-5 and TRBJ2-7; TRBD1 aligns across 8 bases. The CDR3, as DNA: TGTGCCAGCAGAACAGGGGGTAGCTCCTACGAGCAGTACTTC. Amino acid sequence: CASRTGGSSYEQYF.